This note documents a single T cell receptor beta chain sequence. No antigen is known for it. TCRdb keeps only in-frame clones here, not all; method: immunoSEQ multiplex PCR. The data show about 110,000 clones, under 70% seen once. This specimen belongs to a study of shared clonotypes between healthy human individuals. The wider study: Donors were a couple of women and three men aged 18 to 49.

Notes on the study in general: Inspection by rarefaction showed sorted-subset sequencing to be incomplete despite large depth. Roughly 4.6% of naive CD4 clonotypes were common to four donors. Few donors restricted represented genetic and exposure-history diversity.

CDR1 is SGHAT, CDR2 FQNNGV, per germline. V lost 2 bases, J lost 3 bases, and 8 bases lay in between. CDR3 length equals 13 residues. Sequenced: memory CD8+ T cells sorted from blood. Sample subset: CD45RO+ cells pooled with CCR7-negative TemRA cells. This chain links TRBV11-2 with TRBJ2-7; D ambiguous. This receptor was obtained from a woman aged 30 to 39 in good health. CDR3 residues: CASSLIEGYEQYF. The CDR3 nucleotides are TGTGCCAGCAGCTTAATAGAAGGCTACGAGCAGTACTTC.